The 26 T cell receptor beta chains below all came from one sample that was sequenced in a study of T cells in women clearing cervical HPV infection. The repertoire was sequenced with immunoSEQ multiplex PCR; TCRdb's copy has only in-frame clones and lacks some. This table holds tens of thousands of clones. The sample comprised blood buffy coat. Receptors originate from a woman aged 18 to 75 with a cervical HPV16 infection that either progressed to CIN3+ or cleared (not recorded which).

As to this clone: The read ends 3 residues before the CDR3 terminus; that terminus is restored from the germline J gene. This chain connects TRBV20-1 to TRBJ2-2; TRBD2 matches at 9 bases. The germline V gene encodes CDR1 DFQATT and CDR2 SNEGSKA (reference sequence). The CDR3 is 16 amino acids. J gave up 0 bases and V 1 base, and 3 bases lay outside the gene matches. The part of the CDR3 DNA that was read is TGCAGTGCTAGAGTAGCGGGAGCGGCGAACACCGGGGAG. Protein product: CSARVAGAANTGE. The complete CDR3 sequence is CSARVAGAANTGELFF.

Turning to this clone: The read terminates 3 residues ahead of where the CDR3 ends, so the germline J gene completes it. The chain employs TRBV7-7 and TRBJ2-3; 7 bases align to TRBD1. This CDR3 has 14 amino acids. Trimming at V came to 0 bases and at J to 4 bases, leaving 1 base not matched to a gene. Germline lookup yields CDR1 SSHAT and CDR2 FNYEAQ (reference sequence). The CDR3 bases that were read are TGTGCCAGCAGCTTAGCGGGGACAGCAGATACG. Protein: CASSLAGTADT. The CDR3 in full is CASSLAGTADTQYF.

On this clone: The read ends 3 residues early relative to the CDR3; the germline J gene fills the gap. This chain connects TRBV11-2 to TRBJ1-6; D possibly corresponds to TRBD1 (5 bases). Trimming took off 0 bases at V and 12 bases at J, with 12 bases between the two ends. This CDR3 region has 14 residues. CDR1 is SGHAT, CDR2 FQNNGV, per germline. The CDR3 is CASSLDRGLLPLHF. The sequenced CDR3 bases are TGTGCCAGCAGCTTAGATCGGGGACTTTTACCC.

In the case of this clone: With the read ending 3 residues before the CDR3 end, the germline J gene is used to fill in that end. The gene calls are TRBV29-1 and TRBJ2-7; perhaps TRBD1 as D (6 bases). V was cut by 7 bases and J by 2 bases, with 12 bases left in between. CDR1 is SQVTM and CDR2 is ANQGSEA in the germline V gene. This CDR3 has 12 residues. CDR3 sequence: CSAQAGAYEQYF. Incomplete CDR3 DNA: TGCAGCGCCCAAGCAGGGGCCTACGAG.

To note about this clone: The read ends 3 residues early relative to the CDR3; the germline J gene fills the gap. The chain is built from TRBV12-3 or TRBV12-4 and TRBJ2-5; 12 bases align to TRBD2. The CDR3 loop spans 15 amino acids. V lost 2 bases and J lost 7; bases outside the gene matches: 5. The CDR3 DNA, read in part, is TGTGCCAGCAGTTTAACTAGCGGGGGGTTAGGGACC. Amino acid sequence: CASSLTSGGLGT. The full CDR3 reads CASSLTSGGLGTQYF.

As for this clone: Sequencing ends 3 residues short of the CDR3 end; the germline J gene provides the rest. J is TRBJ1-5 and V is TRBV20-1; no firm D call. The CDR3 covers 14 residues. V was cut by 6 bases and J by 0 bases, with 12 bases left in between. Germline V gives CDR1 DFQATT, CDR2 SNEGSKA (reference sequence). CDR3 loop: CSAGGQTSNQPQHF. CDR3 DNA (partial): TGCAGTGCGGGCGGGCAGACTAGCAATCAGCCC.

Comments on this clone: The read gets to within 3 residues of the CDR3 end, and the germline J gene fills in the rest. The V call is TRBV19, the J call TRBJ2-5, with D perhaps TRBD1 (7 bases). The germline V and J ends were trimmed by 3 bases and 5 bases, with 10 bases remaining between them. Germline V lookup: CDR1 LNHDA, CDR2 SQIVND (reference sequence). CDR3 length: 13 residues. The CDR3 region is CASSIQGGETQYF. The part of the CDR3 DNA that was read is TGTGCCAGTAGTATCCAGGGGGGCGAGACC.

Comments on this clone: The read terminates 3 residues ahead of where the CDR3 ends, so the germline J gene completes it. The chain recombines TRBV30 with TRBJ1-2, with D perhaps matching TRBD1 (6 bases). Germline V gene sequence: CDR1 GTSNPN, CDR2 SVGIG (reference sequence). V gave up 2 bases and J gave up 4 bases, with 8 bases separating them. The CDR3 is 12 amino acids. The CDR3 here is CAWSRGSYGYTF. CDR3 DNA, as far as it was read: TGTGCCTGGAGTAGGGGGAGCTATGGC.

About this clone itself: The read gets to within 3 residues of the CDR3 end, and the germline J gene fills in the rest. The V call is TRBV13, the J call TRBJ1-2; unclear D gene. Trimming stripped 0 bases from V and 0 bases from J, with 11 bases between. CDR3 length: 16 amino acids. The V gene's germline CDR1 is PRHDT and CDR2 FYEKMQ (reference sequence). This chain's CDR3 is CASSLGLRPANYGYTF. The sequenced CDR3 bases are TGTGCCAGCAGCTTAGGCCTTCGTCCCGCTAACTATGGC.

Turning to this clone: The observed sequence ends 3 residues before the CDR3 terminus, with the missing tail filled in from the germline J gene. This sequence joins TRBV5-1 and TRBJ2-1, with D perhaps TRBD2 (6 bases). The V gene lost 0 bases and the J gene lost 0 bases, with 25 bases spanning the gap. This CDR3 region has 21 residues. The germline CDR1 and CDR2 sequences are SGHRS and YFSETQ. The sequenced part of the CDR3 DNA is TGCGCCAGCAGCTTGGTACCCAAGGGACTTTCGTCCACGAGCTCCTACAATGAG. This translates into CASSLVPKGLSSTSSYNE. Given in full, the CDR3 is CASSLVPKGLSSTSSYNEQFF. Supplemented by reference TRBV5-1 and TRBJ2-1, the full variable domain reads KAGVTQTPRYLIKTRGQQVTLSCSPISGHRSVSWYQQTPGQGLQFLFEYFSETQRNKGNFPGRFSGRQFSNSRSEMNVSTLELGDSALYLCASSLVPKGLSSTSSYNEQFFGPGTRLTVL.

The CDR3 loop reads CSVVAREGNEQFF. CDR3 DNA, as far as it was read: TGCAGCGTTGTCGCCAGGGAGGGCAATGAG. The chain links TRBV29-1 to TRBJ2-1, with TRBD2 identical over 7 bases. Read coverage stops 3 residues before the CDR3 terminus; the germline J gene supplies the remainder. The CDR3 is 13 residues long. CDR1 is SQVTM, CDR2 ANQGSEA, per germline. V was clipped by 4 bases and J by 6 bases; unmatched bases: 6.

Concerning this clone: With the read ending 3 residues before the CDR3 end, the germline J gene is used to fill in that end. The V call is TRBV20-1, the J call TRBJ2-5, with 8 bases lining up with TRBD2. CDR1 and CDR2 from the germline V gene are DFQATT and SNEGSKA (reference sequence). The CDR3 is 15 amino acids. This CDR3 is CSAKPLDAAGGTQYF. The CDR3 bases that were read are TGCAGTGCTAAACCCCTGGACGCGGCGGGGGGTACC.

Comment on this clone: Read coverage stops 3 residues before the CDR3 terminus; the germline J gene supplies the remainder. The chain carries TRBV7-6 and TRBJ1-2; D not certain. Germline CDR1 is SGHVS and CDR2 is FNYEAQ. The CDR3 totals 17 residues. The DNA read from the CDR3 is TGTGCCAGCAGCCCTCCGGGTGTAGCGGGAGTCACAGATACC. Protein sequence: CASSPPGVAGVTDT. The entire CDR3 sequence reads CASSPPGVAGVTDTYTF.

Turning to this clone: The CDR3 end lies 3 residues beyond the end of the read and is filled in from the germline J gene. The chain joins TRBV7-9 to TRBJ2-7, with 8 nucleotides matching TRBD1. CDR1 SEHNR and CDR2 FQNEAQ come from the germline V gene (reference sequence). The CDR3 is made up of 15 amino acids. V dropped 5 bases and J dropped 2; count of bases not matched to a gene: 8. Partial CDR3 DNA: TGTGCCAGCAGCGCAAGACAGGGGATGCCCTACGAG. It codes for CASSARQGMPYE. The whole CDR3 sequence reads CASSARQGMPYEQYF.

As regards this clone: Coverage ceases 3 residues before the CDR3 finishes, and the germline J gene fills in the end. V and J are TRBV10-3 and TRBJ1-5; D possibly corresponds to TRBD1 (6 bases). Germline V CDR1 and CDR2: ENHRY, SYGVKD. The CDR3 is made up of 16 amino acids. The germline V and J ends were trimmed by 4 bases and 0 bases, with 13 bases remaining between them. The CDR3 bases that were read are TGTGCCATCAGTGGGGCTGGACAGTATAGCAATCAGCCC. Its translation is CAISGAGQYSNQP. The whole CDR3 reads CAISGAGQYSNQPQHF.

As to this clone: The read gets to within 3 residues of the CDR3 end, and the germline J gene fills in the rest. This sequence joins TRBV4-1 and TRBJ2-3; D is undetermined. Trimming took off 6 bases at V and 3 bases at J, with 16 bases between the two ends. Germline-derived CDR1 and CDR2 are MGHRA and YSYEKL. This CDR3 spans 15 amino acids. CDR3 in amino acids: CASSDTRIGTDTQYF. CDR3 DNA (partial): TGCGCCAGCAGTGATACACGGATAGGGACAGATACG.

About this clone: The read terminates 3 residues ahead of where the CDR3 ends, so the germline J gene completes it. This chain uses TRBV5-1 with TRBJ1-4, with 7 positions matching TRBD1. The germline V gene encodes CDR1 SGHRS and CDR2 YFSETQ. V dropped 3 bases and J dropped 5; count of bases not matched to a gene: 4. CDR3 length: 14 amino acids. CDR3 DNA (partial): TGCGCCAGCAGCTCCGGGACAGTCAATGAAAAA. Translated, it gives CASSSGTVNEK. The whole CDR3 region reads CASSSGTVNEKLFF. Together with reference TRBV5-1 and TRBJ1-4, the CDR3 gives the full variable domain: KAGVTQTPRYLIKTRGQQVTLSCSPISGHRSVSWYQQTPGQGLQFLFEYFSETQRNKGNFPGRFSGRQFSNSRSEMNVSTLELGDSALYLCASSSGTVNEKLFFGSGTQLSVL.

A remark on this clone: The read comes to an end 3 residues before the CDR3 does, leaving the germline J gene to fill in the end. This rearrangement joins TRBV6-2 or TRBV6-3 to TRBJ1-2, with D maybe TRBD1 (5 bases). This CDR3 has 15 residues. The V and J ends lost 6 bases and 6 bases respectively, with 20 bases between them. The germline CDR1 and CDR2 sequences are MNHEY and SVGEGT. The CDR3 here is CASSDQTVSLHGYTF. The part of the CDR3 DNA that was read is TGTGCCAGCAGCGACCAGACAGTTTCCCTACATGGC.

Of note for this clone: The read is 3 residues too short to cover the CDR3 end, so that end is filled in from the germline J gene. The chain couples TRBV20-1 to TRBJ2-4; 12 bases are a match to TRBD2. This CDR3 is built from 13 residues. Germline lookup yields CDR1 DFQATT and CDR2 SNEGSKA (reference sequence). The V segment lost 3 bases and the J segment 6 bases; nucleotides outside the gene matches: 0. The CDR3: CSARGLAGNIQYF. The CDR3 DNA, read in part, is TGCAGTGCTAGGGGACTAGCGGGAAACATT.

As regards this clone: Read sequence stops 3 residues before the CDR3 end, and the germline J gene provides the missing end. J is TRBJ2-1 and V is TRBV20-1; perhaps TRBD2 as D (5 bases). The CDR3 has 11 residues. CDR1 is DFQATT, CDR2 SNEGSKA, per germline (reference sequence). Deletions cut 3 bases from V and 8 bases from J, with 8 bases between. The CDR3 bases that were read are TGCAGTGCTAGCAAGAGGGATGAG. It is translated as CSASKRDE. The whole CDR3 protein reads CSASKRDEQFF.

For this clone: With the read ending 3 residues before the CDR3 end, the germline J gene is used to fill in that end. V is TRBV29-1 and J is TRBJ2-3, with TRBD2 identical over 7 bases. Germline V gene lookup returns CDR1 SQVTM and CDR2 ANQGSEA. V gave up 6 bases and J gave up 0 bases; unmatched junction bases: 3. The CDR3 length is 13 residues. CDR3 loop: CSVAGRSTDTQYF. Incomplete CDR3 DNA: TGCAGCGTAGCGGGACGCAGCACAGATACG.

Of note for this clone: The missing CDR3 end, 3 residues past where the read stops, is filled in from the germline J gene. The rearrangement uses TRBV5-1 and TRBJ2-2, with 13 bases identical to TRBD2. CDR1 is SGHRS and CDR2 is YFSETQ in the germline V gene. This CDR3 spans 17 amino acids. V trimming: 3 bases; J trimming: 5 bases; junction bases outside the gene matches: 7. The sequenced CDR3 bases are TGCGCCAGCAGCTGGACTCCGGGACTAGCGGGGACCGGGGAG. It encodes CASSWTPGLAGTGE. The whole CDR3 sequence is CASSWTPGLAGTGELFF.

In regard to this clone: With the read ending 3 residues before the CDR3 end, the germline J gene is used to fill in that end. This chain connects TRBV20-1 to TRBJ1-1; the D gene is possibly TRBD1 (6 bases). CDR3 size: 15 residues. With 5 bases removed from V and 1 base from J, the gap between germline ends came to 17 bases. Germline values: CDR1 DFQATT, CDR2 SNEGSKA (reference sequence). CDR3 loop: CSAPSGAGTNTEAFF. CDR3 DNA (partial): TGCAGTGCTCCCTCAGGGGCGGGTACGAACACTGAA.

Points on this clone: The missing CDR3 end, 3 residues past where the read stops, is filled in from the germline J gene. The genes are TRBV30 and TRBJ2-7; TRBD2 matches at 9 bases. Germline CDR1 is GTSNPN and CDR2 is SVGIG (reference sequence). The CDR3 contains 13 residues. J was trimmed by 2 bases and V by 2 bases; bases with no gene match: 1. The CDR3 DNA, read in part, is TGTGCCTGGAGTAGCGGGGGGCCCTACGAG. As protein: CAWSSGGPYE. The full CDR3 sequence reads CAWSSGGPYEQYF. Using reference TRBV30 and TRBJ2-7 for the parts outside the CDR3, the full variable domain is SQTIHQWPATLVQPVGSPLSLECTVEGTSNPNLYWYRQAAGRGLQLLFYSVGIGQISSEVPQNLSASRPQDRQFILSSKKLLLSDSGFYLCAWSSGGPYEQYFGPGTRLTVT.

With respect to this clone: The CDR3 is cut off 3 residues early in the read; its end comes from the germline J gene. The chain couples TRBV30 to TRBJ2-7; possible D gene TRBD2, 6 bases. V was shortened by 3 bases and J by 3 bases, with 15 bases between the two germline ends. CDR1 GTSNPN and CDR2 SVGIG come from the germline V gene (reference sequence). The CDR3 has 14 residues. The CDR3 DNA, read in part, is TGTGCCTGGAGCCCGGGACTCAACCTCTACGAG. It specifies CAWSPGLNLYE. The CDR3 in its entirety is CAWSPGLNLYEQYF. The entire variable domain, with the rest obtained from reference TRBV30 and TRBJ2-7, is as follows: SQTIHQWPATLVQPVGSPLSLECTVEGTSNPNLYWYRQAAGRGLQLLFYSVGIGQISSEVPQNLSASRPQDRQFILSSKKLLLSDSGFYLCAWSPGLNLYEQYFGPGTRLTVT.

Worth noting for this clone: Coverage ceases 3 residues before the CDR3 finishes, and the germline J gene fills in the end. The chain carries TRBV6-2 or TRBV6-3 and TRBJ1-5; 7 nucleotides line up with TRBD1. Unmatched junction bases numbered 6, after V lost 5 bases and J lost 2 bases. CDR1 MNHEY and CDR2 SVGEGT come from the germline V gene. This CDR3 is 15 amino acids long. CDR3 protein: CASSPGQVGNQPQHF. CDR3 bases read: TGTGCCAGCAGTCCTGGACAGGTTGGCAATCAGCCC.